This T cell receptor (beta chain) originates from a study of blood T cell repertoires in COVID-19. Study-wide background: Donors in the United States, Italy and Spain gave samples during acute or convalescent COVID-19. PBMCs, B-cell-depleted T cells, or T cells provided the cDNA or gDNA that made up the material.

Authors' processing steps: Nucleated cell counts were estimated from reference gene primer amplification. Assay used: immunoSEQ multiplex PCR; TCRdb lists only in-frame clones, some missing. Clonal size and the V and J genes are those of that table, whereas D and trimming came from the DNA. The table shows some 150,000 clones, with 84% occurring only once. The sequenced sample consisted of peripheral blood. This TCR was sampled from a woman aged 80 or older in a cohort sampled during active or convalescent COVID-19.

The CDR3 DNA reads as TGTGCTAGTGGTTTGCCGACAGTTTCGGGCAATCAGCCCCAGCATTTT. This translates into CASGLPTVSGNQPQHF. This rearrangement joins TRBV12-5 to TRBJ1-5; D possibly corresponds to TRBD1 (5 bases). V dropped 2 bases and J dropped 2 bases, with 13 bases sitting between them. The CDR3 spans 16 residues. The germline V gene encodes CDR1 LGHNT and CDR2 FRNRAP. Looking up the rest from reference TRBV12-5 and TRBJ1-5 gives the full variable domain: DARVTQTPRHKVTEMGQEVTMRCQPILGHNTVFWYRQTMMQGLELLAYFRNRAPLDDSGMPKDRFSAEMPDATLATLKIQPSEPRDSAVYFCASGLPTVSGNQPQHFGDGTRLSIL.